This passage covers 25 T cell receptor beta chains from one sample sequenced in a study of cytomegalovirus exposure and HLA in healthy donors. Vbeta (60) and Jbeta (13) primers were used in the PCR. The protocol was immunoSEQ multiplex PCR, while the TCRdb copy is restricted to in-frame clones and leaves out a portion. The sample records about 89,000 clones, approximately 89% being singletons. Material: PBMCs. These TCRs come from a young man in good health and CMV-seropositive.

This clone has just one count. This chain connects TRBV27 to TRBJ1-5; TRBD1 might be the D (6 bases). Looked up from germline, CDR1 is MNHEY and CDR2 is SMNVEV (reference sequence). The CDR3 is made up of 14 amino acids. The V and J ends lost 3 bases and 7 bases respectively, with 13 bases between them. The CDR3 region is CASSLGGAGQPQHF. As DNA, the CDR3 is TGTGCCAGCAGTTTGGGGGGGGCAGGACAGCCCCAGCATTTT.

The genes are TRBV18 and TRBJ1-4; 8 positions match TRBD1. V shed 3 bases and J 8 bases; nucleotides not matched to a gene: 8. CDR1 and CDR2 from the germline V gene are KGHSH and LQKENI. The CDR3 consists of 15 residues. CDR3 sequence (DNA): TGTGCCAGCTCACCTTCCGGGACAGGAGGAGAAAAACTGTTTTTT. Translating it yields CASSPSGTGGEKLFF.

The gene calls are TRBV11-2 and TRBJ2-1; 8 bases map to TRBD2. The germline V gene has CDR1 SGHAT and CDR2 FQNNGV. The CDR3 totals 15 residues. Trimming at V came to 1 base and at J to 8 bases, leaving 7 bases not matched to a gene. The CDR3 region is CASSLGLAGGYEQFF. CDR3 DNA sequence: TGTGCCAGCAGCTTAGGTCTAGCGGGCGGCTATGAGCAGTTCTTC.

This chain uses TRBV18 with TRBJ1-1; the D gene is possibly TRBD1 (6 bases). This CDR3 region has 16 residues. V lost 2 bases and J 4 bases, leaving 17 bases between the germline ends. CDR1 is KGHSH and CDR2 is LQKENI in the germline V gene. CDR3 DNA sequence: TGTGCCAGCTCACCAGTGCTTGGGCAGGGGTCCACTGAAGCTTTCTTT. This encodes CASSPVLGQGSTEAFF.

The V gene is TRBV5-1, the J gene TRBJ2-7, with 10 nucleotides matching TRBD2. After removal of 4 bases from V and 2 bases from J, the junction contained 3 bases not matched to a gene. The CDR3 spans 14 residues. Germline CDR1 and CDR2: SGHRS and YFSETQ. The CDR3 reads CASSTSGTTYEQYF. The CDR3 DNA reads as TGCGCCAGCAGCACTAGCGGGACGACCTACGAGCAGTACTTC.

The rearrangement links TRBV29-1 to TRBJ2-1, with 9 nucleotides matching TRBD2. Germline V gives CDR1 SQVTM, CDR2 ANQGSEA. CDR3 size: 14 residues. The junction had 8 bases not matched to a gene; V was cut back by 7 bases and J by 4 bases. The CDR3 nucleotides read TGCAGCGCACGGACTAGCGACTCGTACAATGAGCAGTTCTTC. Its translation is CSARTSDSYNEQFF.

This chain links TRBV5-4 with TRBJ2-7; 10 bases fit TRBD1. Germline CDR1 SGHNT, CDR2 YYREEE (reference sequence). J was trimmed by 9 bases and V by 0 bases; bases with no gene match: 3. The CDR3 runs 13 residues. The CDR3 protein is CASSLEDRGLQYF. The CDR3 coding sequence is TGTGCCAGCAGCTTGGAGGACAGGGGGTTGCAGTACTTC.

The CDR3 is CASSESTSYEQYF. In DNA, the CDR3 is TGCGCCAGCAGTGAGTCAACTAGCTACGAGCAGTACTTC. The chain joins TRBV10-2 to TRBJ2-7; tentatively, D is TRBD2 (5 bases). Germline CDR1 and CDR2: WSHSY and SAAADI. This CDR3 region has 13 residues. Trimming shortened V by 0 bases and J by 3 bases, and 6 bases separated the two germline ends.

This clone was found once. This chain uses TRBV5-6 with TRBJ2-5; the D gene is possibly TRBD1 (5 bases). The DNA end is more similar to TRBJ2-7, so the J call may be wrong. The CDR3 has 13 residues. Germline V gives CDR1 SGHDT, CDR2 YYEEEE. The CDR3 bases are TGTGCCAGCAGCTACGACAGCTCCTACGAGCAGTACTTC. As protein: CASSYDSSYEQYF.

The CDR3 region is CASSFRSGDGYTF. The CDR3 DNA reads TGTGCCAGCAGCTTTCGGTCAGGCGATGGCTACACCTTC. The chain carries TRBV5-6 and TRBJ1-2; D ambiguous. V gave up 2 bases and J gave up 6 bases, with 11 bases separating them. CDR3 size: 13 residues. CDR1 SGHDT and CDR2 YYEEEE come from the germline V gene.

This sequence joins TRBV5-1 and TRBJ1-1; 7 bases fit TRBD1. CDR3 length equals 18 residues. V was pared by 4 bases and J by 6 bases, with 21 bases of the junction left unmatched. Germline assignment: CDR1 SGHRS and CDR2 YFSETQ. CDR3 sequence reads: CASSPTRQGGERGAEAFF. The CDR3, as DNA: TGCGCCAGCAGCCCGACAAGACAGGGCGGGGAACGTGGCGCTGAAGCTTTCTTT.

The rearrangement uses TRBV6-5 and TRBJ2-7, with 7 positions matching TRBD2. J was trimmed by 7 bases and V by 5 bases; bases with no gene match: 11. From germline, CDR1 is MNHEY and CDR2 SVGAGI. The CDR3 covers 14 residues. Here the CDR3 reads CASSAGTTDGEQYF. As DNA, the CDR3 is TGTGCCAGCAGTGCCGGGACTACCGACGGGGAGCAGTACTTC.

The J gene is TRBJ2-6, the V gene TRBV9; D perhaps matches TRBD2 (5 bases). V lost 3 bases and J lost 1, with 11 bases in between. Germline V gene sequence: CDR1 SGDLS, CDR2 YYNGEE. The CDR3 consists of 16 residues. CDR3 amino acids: CASSGGWRSGANVLTF. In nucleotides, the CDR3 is TGTGCCAGCAGCGGAGGGTGGCGATCTGGGGCCAACGTCCTGACTTTC.

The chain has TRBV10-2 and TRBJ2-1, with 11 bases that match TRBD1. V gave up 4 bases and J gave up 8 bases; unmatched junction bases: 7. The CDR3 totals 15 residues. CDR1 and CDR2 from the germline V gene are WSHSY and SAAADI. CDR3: CASSVGQGAIDEQFF. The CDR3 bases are TGCGCCAGCAGTGTCGGACAGGGGGCTATCGATGAGCAGTTCTTC.

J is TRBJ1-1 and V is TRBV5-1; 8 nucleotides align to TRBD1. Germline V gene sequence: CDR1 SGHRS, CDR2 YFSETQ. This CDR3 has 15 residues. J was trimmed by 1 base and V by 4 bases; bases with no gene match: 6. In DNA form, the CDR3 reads TGCGCCAGCAGCCCACGGACAGGGACGAACACTGAAGCTTTCTTT. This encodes CASSPRTGTNTEAFF. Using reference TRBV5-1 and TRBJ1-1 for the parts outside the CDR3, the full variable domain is KAGVTQTPRYLIKTRGQQVTLSCSPISGHRSVSWYQQTPGQGLQFLFEYFSETQRNKGNFPGRFSGRQFSNSRSEMNVSTLELGDSALYLCASSPRTGTNTEAFFGQGTRLTVV.

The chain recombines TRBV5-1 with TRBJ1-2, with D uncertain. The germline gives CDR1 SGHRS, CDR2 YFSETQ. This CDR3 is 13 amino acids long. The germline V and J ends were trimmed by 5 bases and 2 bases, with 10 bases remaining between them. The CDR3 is CASSRGPNYGYTF. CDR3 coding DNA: TGCGCCAGCAGTCGAGGTCCAAACTATGGCTACACCTTC.

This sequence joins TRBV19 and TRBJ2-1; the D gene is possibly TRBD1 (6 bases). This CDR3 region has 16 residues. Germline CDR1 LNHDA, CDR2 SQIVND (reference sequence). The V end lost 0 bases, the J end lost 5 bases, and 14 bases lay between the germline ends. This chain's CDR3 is CASSIDLRTEDNEQFF. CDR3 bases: TGTGCCAGTAGTATAGATCTTAGGACAGAAGACAATGAGCAGTTCTTC.

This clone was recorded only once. The CDR3 DNA follows: TGTGCCAGCAGTTCCGGGACAGGGGGTTATCAGCCCCAGCATTTT. This translates into CASSSGTGGYQPQHF. The chain employs TRBV2 and TRBJ1-5; TRBD1 aligns across 11 bases. Germline values: CDR1 SNHLY, CDR2 FYNNEI. The CDR3 is made up of 15 amino acids. J was trimmed by 5 bases and V by 5 bases; bases with no gene match: 5.

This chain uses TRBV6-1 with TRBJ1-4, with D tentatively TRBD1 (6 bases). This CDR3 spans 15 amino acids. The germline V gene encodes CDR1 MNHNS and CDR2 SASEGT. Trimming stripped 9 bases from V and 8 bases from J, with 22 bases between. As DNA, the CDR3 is TGTGCCAGTTTAGAAGGGTCGACAGGCCGGGAAAAACTGTTTTTT. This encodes CASLEGSTGREKLFF.

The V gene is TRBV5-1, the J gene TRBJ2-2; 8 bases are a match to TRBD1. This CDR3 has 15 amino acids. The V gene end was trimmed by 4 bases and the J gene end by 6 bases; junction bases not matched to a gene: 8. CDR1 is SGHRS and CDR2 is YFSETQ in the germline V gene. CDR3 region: CASSHGQGIPGELFF. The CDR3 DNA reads TGCGCCAGCAGCCACGGACAGGGAATACCCGGGGAGCTGTTTTTT.

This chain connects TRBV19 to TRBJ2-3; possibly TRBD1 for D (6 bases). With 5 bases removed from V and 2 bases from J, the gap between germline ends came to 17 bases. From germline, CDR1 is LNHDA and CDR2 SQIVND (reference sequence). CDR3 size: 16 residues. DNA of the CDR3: TGTGCCAGTAGTCCCACCCAGTGGGGGCTCACAGATACGCAGTATTTT. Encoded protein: CASSPTQWGLTDTQYF.

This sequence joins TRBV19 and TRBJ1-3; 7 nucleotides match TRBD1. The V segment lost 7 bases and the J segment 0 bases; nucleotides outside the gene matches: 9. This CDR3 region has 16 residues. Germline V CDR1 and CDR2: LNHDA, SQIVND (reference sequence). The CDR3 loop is CASTPWQGGSGNTIYF. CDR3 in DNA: TGTGCCAGTACTCCATGGCAGGGGGGCTCTGGAAACACCATATATTTT.

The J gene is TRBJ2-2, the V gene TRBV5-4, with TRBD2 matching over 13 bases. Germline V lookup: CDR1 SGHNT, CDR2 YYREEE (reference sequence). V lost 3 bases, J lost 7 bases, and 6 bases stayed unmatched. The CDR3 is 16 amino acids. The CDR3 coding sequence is TGTGCCAGCAGCTCGGGACTAGCGGGATCAAACGGGGAGCTGTTTTTT. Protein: CASSSGLAGSNGELFF.

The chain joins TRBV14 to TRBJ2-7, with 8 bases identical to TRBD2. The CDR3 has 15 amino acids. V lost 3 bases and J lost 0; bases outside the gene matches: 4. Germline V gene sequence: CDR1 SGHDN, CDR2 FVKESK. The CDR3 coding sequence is TGTGCCAGCAGCCATCTACTAGCGGACTCCTACGAGCAGTACTTC. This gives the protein CASSHLLADSYEQYF.

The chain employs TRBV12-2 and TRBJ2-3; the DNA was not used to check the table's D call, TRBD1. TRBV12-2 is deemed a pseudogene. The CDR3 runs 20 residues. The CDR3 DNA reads TGTGCAAGTCGCTTACCCCGGGACAGGGACAGTTGCGGTTGGACAGATACGCAGTATTTT. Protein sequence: CASRLPRDRDSCGWTDTQYF.